This T cell receptor beta chain is drawn from a study of regulatory T cells in long-lasting Graves disease. Study-level points and caveats: When disease was persistent, TRBV28, TRBJ1-2 and TRBJ2-5 were the favored segments. Since the sample size was small, accuracy may have been reduced.

A word on this clonotype: The antigen remains undetermined.

Time point noted: persistent/refractory GD, antithyroid drugs over 5 years with positive TRAb. The TCR library was prepared using RNA isolated from PBMCs. Looked up from germline, CDR1 is LNHNV and CDR2 is YYDKDF (reference sequence). There are 14 residues in the CDR3. The V and J ends lost 0 bases and 7 bases respectively, with 9 bases between them. Researchers made TCR beta libraries by using iRepertoire HTBI primers and running Arm-PCR on CDR3 regions. Original methodology: Spanning all samples, the identified segments comprised 62 TRBV and fewer than 15 TRBJ. MiXCR was run by TCRdb on the multiplex PCR reads, yielding one entry per CDR3 protein. The V and J calls and clone size come from TCRdb's table, not from the authors' own analysis. The sample lists 390,000 or so distinct CDR3 sequences, 20% to 25% occurring once.

J is TRBJ1-4 and V is TRBV15, with unresolved D. Specimen: peripheral blood mononuclear cells (PBMCs), collected when the disease was refractory, from a patient treated with antithyroid drugs. This sequence originates from a woman between 40 and 55 years old with Graves disease. CDR3: CATSRDFVGEKLFF. The DNA for the CDR3 is TGTGCCACCAGCAGAGATTTCGTGGGTGAAAAACTGTTTTTT.